The source of this TCR beta chain is a study of CD8 T cells in ankylosing spondylitis. The study, taken as a whole, reports: Seemingly distinctive of ankylosing spondylitis blood was a TCR beta motif formed by eight highly homologous variants.

The V end lost 5 bases, the J end lost 8 bases, and 10 bases lay between the germline ends. The CDR3 extends over 12 amino acids. This clonotype has a handful of counts. Its antigen is undetermined. Each CDR3 protein is one row after TCRdb ran MiXCR on the 5' RACE reads. This sample has some 200,000 distinct CDR3 sequences, with more than 10% found just once. This sequence originates from a male donor with ankylosing spondylitis or in good health (not recorded which). The sample consisted of blood, either unsorted or a sorted T cell fraction (not recorded which). The chain combines TRBV12-3 or TRBV12-4 with TRBJ1-3; D possibly corresponds to TRBD1 (5 bases). The CDR3 region is CASSPGGDTIYF. DNA for the CDR3: TGTGCCAGCAGTCCCGGGGGGGACACCATATATTTT.